The entry below describes one T cell receptor beta chain. This sample was taken from a study of T cells expressing NK-cell markers. CDR1 and CDR2 (germline): MGHRA, YSYEKL. The CDR3 runs to 11 residues. TCRdb reanalyzed the 5' RACE reads and collapses them to one entry per CDR3 protein, without DNA. This sample's table reports over 100,000 distinct CDR3 sequences. This clonotype was sampled from a woman aged 18 to 75 in good health. The sample comprised blood T cells: a sorted CD56 or NKG2C T cell subset, CD4+ or CD8+ T cells, or bulk PBMC T cells (not recorded which). This rearrangement joins TRBV4-1 to TRBJ1-4. The CDR3 reads CASSQEGRVFF.